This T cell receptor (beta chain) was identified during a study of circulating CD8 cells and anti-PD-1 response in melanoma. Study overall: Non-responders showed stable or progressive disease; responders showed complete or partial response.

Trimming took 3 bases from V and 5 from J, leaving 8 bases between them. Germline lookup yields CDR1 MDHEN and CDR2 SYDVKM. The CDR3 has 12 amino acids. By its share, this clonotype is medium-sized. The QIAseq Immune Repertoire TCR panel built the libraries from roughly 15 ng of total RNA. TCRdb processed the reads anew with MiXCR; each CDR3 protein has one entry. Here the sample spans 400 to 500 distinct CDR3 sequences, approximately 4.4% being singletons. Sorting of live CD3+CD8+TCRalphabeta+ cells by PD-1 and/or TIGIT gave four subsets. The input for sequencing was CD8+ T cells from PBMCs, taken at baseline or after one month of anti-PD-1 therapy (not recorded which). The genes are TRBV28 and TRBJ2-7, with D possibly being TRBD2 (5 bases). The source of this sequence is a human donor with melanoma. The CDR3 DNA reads TGTGCCAGCAGTTTCCTTAGCGACGAGCAGTACTTC. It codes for CASSFLSDEQYF.